Listed here are 20 T cell receptor beta chains from one sample, sequenced in a study of PD-L1 blockade in urothelial cancer. Assay used: immunoSEQ multiplex PCR; TCRdb lists only in-frame clones, some missing. Of just over 50,000 clones detected, around 80% appear once; the ten largest clones hold over 4%. Noted time point: pretreatment peripheral blood. The sequenced sample was PBMCs, obtained around atezolizumab (anti-PD-L1) treatment. Receptors were obtained from a man between 65 and 85 years old with urothelial cancer.

This chain connects TRBV19 to TRBJ1-4; 9 bases are a match to TRBD1. The V gene end was trimmed by 6 bases and the J gene end by 10 bases; junction bases not matched to a gene: 12. There are 15 residues in the CDR3. Germline V CDR1 and CDR2: LNHDA, SQIVND (reference sequence). The CDR3 nucleotides read TGTGCCAGTAGGCCCTCCGGGACAGGGTTCCGAAAACTGTTTTTT. Its protein product is CASRPSGTGFRKLFF.

The chain carries TRBV14 and TRBJ2-2; 9 nucleotides align to TRBD1. This CDR3 spans 16 amino acids. The junction had 5 bases not matched to a gene; V was cut back by 3 bases and J by 3 bases. In germline, CDR1 is SGHDN, CDR2 FVKESK. The CDR3 is CASSHSGTGYTGELFF. In nucleotides, the CDR3 is TGTGCCAGCAGCCACTCAGGGACAGGGTACACCGGGGAGCTGTTTTTT.

V is TRBV2 and J is TRBJ2-5; 12 nucleotides match TRBD1. This CDR3 has 17 residues. V lost 6 bases and J lost 4; bases outside the gene matches: 12. CDR1 is SNHLY and CDR2 is FYNNEI in the germline V gene. The CDR3 DNA is TGTGCCAGCAGACCGGGACAGGGGGCCGCAAAGATAGAGACCCAGTACTTC. The encoded protein is CASRPGQGAAKIETQYF.

V gene TRBV7-3 combines with J gene TRBJ2-1; 9 bases are shared with TRBD2. J was trimmed by 5 bases and V by 5 bases; bases with no gene match: 13. Looked up from germline, CDR1 is SGHTA and CDR2 is FQGTGA. The CDR3 covers 17 residues. DNA for the CDR3: TGTGCCAGCAGCCACCTGAATATAGCGGGGGCTAACAATGAGCAGTTCTTC. Protein: CASSHLNIAGANNEQFF. Together with reference TRBV7-3 and TRBJ2-1, the CDR3 gives the full variable domain: GAGVSQTPSNKVTEKGKYVELRCDPISGHTALYWYRQSLGQGPEFLIYFQGTGAADDSGLPNDRFFAVRPEGSVSTLKIQRTERGDSAVYLCASSHLNIAGANNEQFFGPGTRLTVL.

This sequence joins TRBV30 and TRBJ2-1, with D maybe TRBD2 (5 bases). Deletions cut 3 bases from V and 6 bases from J, with 15 bases between. The CDR3 spans 14 residues. CDR1 is GTSNPN and CDR2 is SVGIG in the germline V gene (reference sequence). The CDR3 DNA sequence: TGTGCCTGGAGAATGTCTAGCAGATTCAATGAGCAGTTCTTC. As protein: CAWRMSSRFNEQFF.

The chain has TRBV5-1 and TRBJ1-2, with 8 nucleotides matching TRBD1. V dropped 3 bases and J dropped 3; count of bases not matched to a gene: 1. The CDR3 runs to 13 residues. Germline V gene sequence: CDR1 SGHRS, CDR2 YFSETQ. The CDR3 protein is CASSSQGDYGYTF. For the CDR3, the DNA is TGCGCCAGCAGCTCACAGGGGGACTATGGCTACACCTTC.

The chain uses TRBV6-1 and TRBJ2-4; D not certain. V lost 3 bases and J lost 0, with 6 bases in between. The CDR3 spans 14 residues. Per the germline V gene, CDR1 is MNHNS and CDR2 is SASEGT. CDR3 bases: TGTGCCAGCAGTGACCCCCTAGCCAAAAACATTCAGTACTTC. Its translation: CASSDPLAKNIQYF.

This clone was seen more than once but under ten times. The CDR3 loop reads CASSLRGGETQYF. CDR3 DNA: TGCGCCAGCAGCTTACGGGGGGGGGAGACCCAGTACTTC. The V gene is TRBV5-1, the J gene TRBJ2-5, with 8 bases identical to TRBD2. This CDR3 has 13 residues. The germline CDR1 and CDR2 sequences are SGHRS and YFSETQ. Trimming cost V 2 bases and J 5 bases; bases outside gene matches: 2.

The chain carries TRBV19 and TRBJ2-7; tentatively, D is TRBD1 (6 bases). The V end lost 5 bases, the J end lost 3 bases, and 11 bases lay between the germline ends. Germline CDR1 and CDR2: LNHDA and SQIVND (reference sequence). The CDR3 spans 13 residues. CDR3 sequence: CASSLNRDYEQYF. DNA for the CDR3: TGTGCCAGTAGTCTTAACAGGGACTACGAGCAGTACTTC.

The gene calls are TRBV13 and TRBJ2-5; 8 nucleotides agree with TRBD1. This CDR3 has 16 amino acids. CDR1 PRHDT and CDR2 FYEKMQ come from the germline V gene (reference sequence). With V trimmed by 5 bases and J by 2 bases, 10 bases remained unmatched. CDR3: CASSGGQAAGQETQYF. CDR3 sequence (DNA): TGTGCCAGCAGCGGGGGACAGGCGGCAGGTCAAGAGACCCAGTACTTC.

The genes are TRBV29-1 and TRBJ1-4, with 7 bases lining up with TRBD1. Trimming cost V 1 base and J 10 bases; bases outside gene matches: 9. The germline V gene has CDR1 SQVTM and CDR2 ANQGSEA. This CDR3 is 14 amino acids long. Written as DNA, the CDR3 is TGCAGCGTTGAAGCGACAGGGATCAGCGGAAAACTGTTTTTT. It specifies CSVEATGISGKLFF.

The rearrangement links TRBV7-2 to TRBJ2-1; a possible D gene is TRBD1 (7 bases). V lost 6 bases and J 2 bases, leaving 14 bases between the germline ends. The CDR3 has 15 amino acids. Looked up from germline, CDR1 is SGHTA and CDR2 is FQGNSA. The CDR3 here is CASRPWRGPYNEQFF. DNA for the CDR3: TGTGCCAGCAGGCCTTGGAGGGGGCCCTACAATGAGCAGTTCTTC.

In its sample, this clone was seen a few times. V is TRBV27 and J is TRBJ2-5; 10 positions match TRBD2. This CDR3 is built from 14 residues. Germline trimming cut 6 bases from V and 5 bases from J; bases unmatched to any gene: 6. The germline gives CDR1 MNHEY, CDR2 SMNVEV (reference sequence). CDR3 nucleotide sequence: TGTGCCAGCAGCCAGCGGGAGGGGGCCGAGACCCAGTACTTC. Amino acids: CASSQREGAETQYF.

The chain couples TRBV28 to TRBJ2-7; 11 bases line up with TRBD1. The CDR3 is 17 amino acids. The junction had 13 bases not matched to a gene; V was cut back by 4 bases and J by 5 bases. Germline V CDR1 and CDR2: MDHEN, SYDVKM. Here the CDR3 reads CASSSRTGTGGFHEQYF. The CDR3 DNA reads as TGTGCCAGCAGTTCCCGGACCGGGACAGGGGGGTTCCACGAGCAGTACTTC.

This sequence joins TRBV6-5 and TRBJ1-1, with D unresolved. CDR3 length equals 12 residues. V gave up 4 bases and J gave up 3 bases, with 6 bases separating them. CDR1 is MNHEY, CDR2 SVGAGI, per germline. The CDR3 DNA reads as TGTGCCAGCAGTTCAGTATACACTGAAGCTTTCTTT. It codes for CASSSVYTEAFF.

This clone is a singleton in its sample. This chain joins TRBV27 and TRBJ2-1, with TRBD1 identical over 8 bases. Looked up from germline, CDR1 is MNHEY and CDR2 is SMNVEV (reference sequence). CDR3 length equals 18 residues. The trim removed 3 bases at V and 4 bases at J, leaving 14 bases unmatched. The CDR3 protein is CASSLSQGANLLYNEQFF. Written as DNA, the CDR3 is TGTGCCAGCAGTTTGAGCCAGGGGGCGAACCTCCTTTACAATGAGCAGTTCTTC.

This clone was detected only once. This chain connects TRBV6-5 to TRBJ1-1; 7 positions agree with TRBD1. The ends lost 2 bases at V and 4 bases at J; junction bases unmatched: 4. Germline values: CDR1 MNHEY, CDR2 SVGAGI. This CDR3 is built from 14 residues. The CDR3 nucleotides are TGTGCCAGCAGTTACACAGGGGTTGCCACTGAAGCTTTCTTT. The encoded protein is CASSYTGVATEAFF.

The CDR3 bases are TGTGCCAGCTCTTCTGGAGGGGTTGCCTATGGCTACACCTTC. Protein sequence: CASSSGGVAYGYTF. V gene TRBV28 combines with J gene TRBJ1-2, with D possibly being TRBD1 (5 bases). The V and J ends lost 8 bases and 4 bases respectively, with 17 bases between them. This CDR3 has 14 residues. Germline V lookup: CDR1 MDHEN, CDR2 SYDVKM.

The count of this clone is one. The chain has TRBV5-1 and TRBJ1-1; no firm D call. Germline V gene sequence: CDR1 SGHRS, CDR2 YFSETQ. The CDR3 length is 14 residues. V lost 1 base and J 5 bases, leaving 12 bases between the germline ends. CDR3 amino acids: CASSLNWAETEAFF. The CDR3 nucleotides are TGCGCCAGCAGCTTGAATTGGGCTGAGACTGAAGCTTTCTTT.

This chain uses TRBV19 with TRBJ1-2; D not resolved. The CDR3 loop spans 16 amino acids. Germline-derived CDR1 and CDR2 are LNHDA and SQIVND (reference sequence). The ends were cut back, 0 bases at V and 0 bases at J, with 11 bases in the middle. The CDR3 nucleotides read TGTGCCAGTAGTATAGATTTGGAGGGTTCTAACTATGGCTACACCTTC. Translation: CASSIDLEGSNYGYTF.